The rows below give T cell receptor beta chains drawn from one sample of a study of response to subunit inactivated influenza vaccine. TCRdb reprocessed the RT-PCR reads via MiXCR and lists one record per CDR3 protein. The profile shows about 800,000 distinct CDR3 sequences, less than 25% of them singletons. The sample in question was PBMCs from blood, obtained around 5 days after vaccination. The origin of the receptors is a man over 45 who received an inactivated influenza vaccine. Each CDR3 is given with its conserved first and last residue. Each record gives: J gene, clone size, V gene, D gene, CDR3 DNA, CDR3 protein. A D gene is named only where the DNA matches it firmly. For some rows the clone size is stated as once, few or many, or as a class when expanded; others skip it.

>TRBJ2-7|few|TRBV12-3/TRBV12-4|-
TGTGCCAGCAGTCCTCCTAGTTCCGAGCAGTACTTC
CASSPPSSEQYF
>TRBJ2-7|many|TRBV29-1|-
TGCAGCGTTGAAACCCAGGGTAGTGGGCAGTACTTC
CSVETQGSGQYF
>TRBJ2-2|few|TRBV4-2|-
TGTGCCAGCAGCTCCCATAAAACCCAGGGACTGAACACCGGGGAGCTGTTTTTT
CASSSHKTQGLNTGELFF
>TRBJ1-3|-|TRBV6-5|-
TGTGCCAGCAGTTACCAGTCCCCGGACAGCTCTGGAAACACCATATATTTT
CASSYQSPDSSGNTIYF
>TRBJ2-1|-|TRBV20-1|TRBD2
TGCAGTGCTTCCGATGATGCGGGAGGATCGTACAATGAGCAGTTCTTC
CSASDDAGGSYNEQFF
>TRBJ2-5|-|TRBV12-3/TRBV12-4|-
TGTCCCAGCCAGGCAGGCTTTCAAGAGACCCAGTACTTC
CPSQAGFQETQYF
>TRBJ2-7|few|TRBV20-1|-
TGCAGTGCTTACCCTCCCATCGACAGCTACGAGCAGTACTTC
CSAYPPIDSYEQYF
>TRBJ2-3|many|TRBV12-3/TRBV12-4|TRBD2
TGTGCCAGCACCCTTCGACTAGCGGGGGCTGGAGATACGCAGTATTTT
CASTLRLAGAGDTQYF
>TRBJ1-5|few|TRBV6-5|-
TGTGCCAGCAGTTACGAGGGTCCCTTGGGTCAGCCCCAGCATTTT
CASSYEGPLGQPQHF
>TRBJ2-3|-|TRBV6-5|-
TGTGCCAGCAGTTACGGGGGGGGCCCAACTAGCACAGATACGCAGTATTTT
CASSYGGGPTSTDTQYF
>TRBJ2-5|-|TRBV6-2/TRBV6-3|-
TGTGCCAGCACGAACCCTAGAGGGCGGAGAGAGACCCAGTACTTC
CASTNPRGRRETQYF
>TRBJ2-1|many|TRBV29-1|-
TGCAGCGTTGCCAGTTCTTACAATGAGCAGTTCTTC
CSVASSYNEQFF
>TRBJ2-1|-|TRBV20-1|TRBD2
TGCAGTGCTAGAGTAGCGGGGGGGATGAGCTCCTACAATGAGCAGTTCTTC
CSARVAGGMSSYNEQFF
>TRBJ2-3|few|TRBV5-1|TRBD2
TGCGCCAGCAGCGATCTAGCGGGGGGGCGCACGGATACGCAGTATTTT
CASSDLAGGRTDTQYF
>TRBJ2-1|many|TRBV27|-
TGTGCCAGCAGTTTATCCTCCAGCAATGAGCAGTTCTTC
CASSLSSSNEQFF
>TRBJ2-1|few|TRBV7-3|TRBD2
TGTGCCAGCAGCTTCGGGACTAGCGGTGATGAGCAGTTCTTC
CASSFGTSGDEQFF
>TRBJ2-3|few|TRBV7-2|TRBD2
TGTGCCAGCAGCTTAATAACCGCGGGGGGAGATACGCAGTATTTT
CASSLITAGGDTQYF
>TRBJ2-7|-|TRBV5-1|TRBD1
TGCGCCACCAGCGAGGACAGGGGGCTCTACGAGCAGTACTTC
CATSEDRGLYEQYF
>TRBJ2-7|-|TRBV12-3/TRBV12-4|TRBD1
TGTGCCAGCAGGCGTGGGACAGGGGGCGCCTACGAGCAGTACTTC
CASRRGTGGAYEQYF
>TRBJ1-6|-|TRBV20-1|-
TGCAGTGCTAGAGATACCTGGGGGTATAATTCACCCCTCCACTTT
CSARDTWGYNSPLHF
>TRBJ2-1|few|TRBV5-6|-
TGTGCCAGCAGCTTGGGTGACTGGATGACACAGTTCTTC
CASSLGDWMTQFF
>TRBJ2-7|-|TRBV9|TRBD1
TGTGCCAGCAGCACGGACAGGGGGTACGAGCAGTACTTC
CASSTDRGYEQYF
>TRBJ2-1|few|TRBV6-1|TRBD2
TGTGCCAGCAGTGAAGCGCTAGCGGGGGGGGAGCAGTTCTTC
CASSEALAGGEQFF
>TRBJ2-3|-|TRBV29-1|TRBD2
TGCAGCGTTCGACTAGCGGGACTTTCAGATACGCAGTATTTT
CSVRLAGLSDTQYF
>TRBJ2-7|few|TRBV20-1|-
TGCAGTGCAATCGGACGGGACGGCTCCTACGAGCAGTACTTC
CSAIGRDGSYEQYF
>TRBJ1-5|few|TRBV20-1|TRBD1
TGCAGTGCGAGACAGGGGGCGCGGAGCAATCAGCCCCAGCATTTT
CSARQGARSNQPQHF
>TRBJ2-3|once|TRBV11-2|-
TGTGCCAGCTCCAAGAGGGTCCTACGGGATACGCAGTATTTT
CASSKRVLRDTQYF
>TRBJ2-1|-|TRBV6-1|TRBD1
TGTGCCAGCAAGGGGGCTAGCTCCTACAATGAGCAGTTCTTC
CASKGASSYNEQFF
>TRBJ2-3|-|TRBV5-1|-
TGCGCCAGCAGCTTGGCTGACAGGGCCCGGGGGGATACGCAGTATTTT
CASSLADRARGDTQYF
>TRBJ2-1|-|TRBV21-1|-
TGTGCCAGCAGCCGCTGGAGGACTGGTATCTACAATGAGCAGTTCTTC
CASSRWRTGIYNEQFF
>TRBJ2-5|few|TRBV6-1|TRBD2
TGTGCCAGCAGTCGAGAAACTAGCGGGGCGTACCAAGAGACCCAGTACTTC
CASSRETSGAYQETQYF
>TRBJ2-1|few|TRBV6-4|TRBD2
TGTGCCAGCAGCCCGGAACTAGCGGGAGTCAATGAGCAGTTCTTC
CASSPELAGVNEQFF